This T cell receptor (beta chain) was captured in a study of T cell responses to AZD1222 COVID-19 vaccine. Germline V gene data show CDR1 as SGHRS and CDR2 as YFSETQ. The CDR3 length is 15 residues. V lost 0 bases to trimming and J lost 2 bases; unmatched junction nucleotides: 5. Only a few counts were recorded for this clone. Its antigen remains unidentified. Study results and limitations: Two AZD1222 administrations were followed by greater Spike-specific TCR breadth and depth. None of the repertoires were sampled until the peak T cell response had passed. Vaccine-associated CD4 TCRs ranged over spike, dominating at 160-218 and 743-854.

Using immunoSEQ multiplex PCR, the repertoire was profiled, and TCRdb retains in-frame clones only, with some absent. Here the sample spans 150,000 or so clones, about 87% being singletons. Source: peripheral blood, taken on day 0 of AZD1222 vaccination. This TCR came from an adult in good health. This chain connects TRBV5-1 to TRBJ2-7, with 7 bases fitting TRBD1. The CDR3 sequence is CASSLEPDRTYEQYF. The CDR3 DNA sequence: TGCGCCAGCAGCTTGGAACCGGACAGGACCTACGAGCAGTACTTC.